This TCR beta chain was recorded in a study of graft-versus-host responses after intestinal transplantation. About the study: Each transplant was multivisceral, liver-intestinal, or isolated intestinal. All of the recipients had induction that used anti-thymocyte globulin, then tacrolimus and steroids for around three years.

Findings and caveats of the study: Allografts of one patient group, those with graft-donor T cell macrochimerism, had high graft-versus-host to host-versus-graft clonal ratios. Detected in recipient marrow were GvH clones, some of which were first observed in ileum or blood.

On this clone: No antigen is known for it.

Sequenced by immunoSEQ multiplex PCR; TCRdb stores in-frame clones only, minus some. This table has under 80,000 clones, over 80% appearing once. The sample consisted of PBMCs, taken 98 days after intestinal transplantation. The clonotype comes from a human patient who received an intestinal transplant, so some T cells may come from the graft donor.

The CDR3 coding sequence is TGTGCCAGCAGCTTAGTGACAGCTCGCTCCTACGAGCAGTACTTC. It is translated as CASSLVTARSYEQYF. The J gene is TRBJ2-7, the V gene TRBV7-2, with D possibly TRBD1 on 5 matching bases. From germline, CDR1 is SGHTA and CDR2 FQGNSA. Deletions cut 1 base from V and 0 bases from J, with 10 bases between. The CDR3 is 15 residues long.